This T cell receptor beta chain emerged from a study of blood T cell repertoires in COVID-19. Germline V gives CDR1 LNHDA, CDR2 SQIVND (reference sequence). The V and J ends lost 5 bases and 10 bases respectively, with 21 bases between them. CDR3 size: 15 residues. TCRdb keeps only in-frame clones here, not all; method: immunoSEQ multiplex PCR. This repertoire shows about 370,000 clones, approximately 88% found once; its top ten account for 2.5% to 3.5%. The chain joins TRBV19 to TRBJ2-1, with D maybe TRBD2 (5 bases). This TCR was recovered from a woman aged 30 to 39 with COVID-19, enrolled during active disease. Sequenced input: peripheral blood. Written as DNA, the CDR3 is TGTGCCAGTAGTGAGGGCGCCCGAGACGCCTCCGAGCAGTTCTTC. As protein: CASSEGARDASEQFF.